This entry lists 16 T cell receptor beta chains sequenced from one sample in a study of shared clonotypes between healthy human individuals. Sequencing was performed with immunoSEQ multiplex PCR; in TCRdb, only in-frame clones are kept and a portion is missing. This table has about 480,000 clones, over 60% appearing once. The sequenced sample was PBMCs. The receptors here all came from a woman between 40 and 50 years old in good health. Some clones in this sample may be carry-over from other donors' samples.

This chain uses TRBV9 with TRBJ2-2; TRBD2 might be the D (6 bases). Germline CDR1 SGDLS, CDR2 YYNGEE. This CDR3 spans 16 amino acids. V gave up 0 bases and J gave up 5 bases, with 14 bases separating them. CDR3 DNA: TGTGCCAGCAGCGTAGAGCACGGGAGAGGAACCGGGGAGCTGTTTTTT. Encoded protein: CASSVEHGRGTGELFF.

The chain joins TRBV7-2 to TRBJ1-4; D unclear. The V and J ends lost 6 bases and 4 bases respectively, with 9 bases between them. The CDR3 consists of 13 residues. CDR1 SGHTA and CDR2 FQGNSA come from the germline V gene. CDR3 sequence (DNA): TGTGCCAGCAGTTTTTCGTATAATGAAAAACTGTTTTTT. Its translation is CASSFSYNEKLFF.

A word on this clone: The same CDR3 can be traced to other DNA sequences in this sample. This chain joins TRBV7-9 and TRBJ2-7; 9 bases line up with TRBD2. Germline V gene sequence: CDR1 SEHNR, CDR2 FQNEAQ (reference sequence). The V segment lost 5 bases and the J segment 6 bases; nucleotides outside the gene matches: 11. The CDR3 sequence is 15 residues long. In nucleotides, the CDR3 is TGTGCCAGCAGCGGCGGGAGGGCCCCTGTCCTCGAGCAGTACTTC. Protein: CASSGGRAPVLEQYF.

The chain carries TRBV10-3 and TRBJ1-2; 7 nucleotides line up with TRBD1. The CDR3 is 13 amino acids. The J segment lost 8 bases and the V segment lost 5 bases, leaving 8 bases of the junction unmatched. In germline, CDR1 is ENHRY, CDR2 SYGVKD. The CDR3 reads CAISKTGTAGYTF. DNA of the CDR3: TGTGCCATCAGTAAGACAGGGACGGCCGGCTACACCTTC.

This rearrangement joins TRBV5-4 to TRBJ2-5; D is undetermined. The CDR3 has 14 residues. The V and J ends lost 4 bases and 5 bases respectively, with 15 bases between them. Germline V lookup: CDR1 SGHNT, CDR2 YYREEE (reference sequence). CDR3 in amino acids: CASSLDINEETQYF. The CDR3 DNA sequence: TGTGCCAGCAGCCTCGACATAAACGAGGAGACCCAGTACTTC.

This rearrangement joins TRBV6-5 to TRBJ2-7; 8 nucleotides match TRBD2. Germline V gives CDR1 MNHEY, CDR2 SVGAGI. V was clipped by 6 bases and J by 6 bases; unmatched bases: 10. The CDR3 spans 14 residues. The CDR3 loop reads CASSRFREGFEQYF. DNA of the CDR3: TGTGCCAGCAGCCGATTCCGGGAGGGGTTCGAGCAGTACTTC.

This clone has ten or more counts. CDR3 region: CASSLGGRPEAFF. The CDR3 coding sequence is TGTGCCAGCAGCTTGGGGGGTCGCCCTGAAGCTTTCTTT. The V gene is TRBV5-4, the J gene TRBJ1-1, with D unclear. With 0 bases removed from V and 6 bases from J, the gap between germline ends came to 9 bases. Germline V gene sequence: CDR1 SGHNT, CDR2 YYREEE (reference sequence). The CDR3 spans 13 residues. Complete variable domain (other parts from reference TRBV5-4 and TRBJ1-1): ETGVTQSPTHLIKTRGQQVTLRCSSQSGHNTVSWYQQALGQGPQFIFQYYREEENGRGNFPPRFSGLQFPNYSSELNVNALELDDSALYLCASSLGGRPEAFFGQGTRLTVV.

The chain has TRBV6-1 and TRBJ2-7; no clear D gene. The germline CDR1 and CDR2 sequences are MNHNS and SASEGT. V was clipped by 0 bases and J by 4 bases, with 7 bases between them. The CDR3 is 13 residues long. The CDR3 sequence: CASSEAEGYEQYF. The CDR3 DNA sequence: TGTGCCAGCAGTGAAGCAGAAGGGTACGAGCAGTACTTC.

The chain is built from TRBV21-1 and TRBJ2-5; the D segment call TRBD2 is taken from the table without a DNA check. TRBV21-1 is a pseudogene. This CDR3 region has 17 residues. CDR3 region: CASSAGTSGELQETQYF. The CDR3, as DNA: TGTGCCAGCAGCGCCGGGACTAGCGGGGAACTCCAAGAGACCCAGTACTTC.

V is TRBV6-1 and J is TRBJ2-2; tentative D call: TRBD2 (5 bases). The germline V and J ends were trimmed by 2 bases and 8 bases, with 9 bases remaining between them. Germline lookup yields CDR1 MNHNS and CDR2 SASEGT. The CDR3 runs to 13 residues. Here the CDR3 reads CASSETRTGELFF. CDR3 nucleotides: TGTGCCAGCAGTGAAACTAGAACAGGGGAGCTGTTTTTT.

The chain uses TRBV7-8 and TRBJ1-2; D uncertain. The V end lost 2 bases, the J end lost 4 bases, and 11 bases lay between the germline ends. Germline-derived CDR1 and CDR2 are SGHVS and FQNEAQ. This CDR3 contains 14 residues. The CDR3 protein is CASSLRPIPYGYTF. The CDR3 nucleotides are TGTGCCAGCAGCTTAAGGCCGATACCCTATGGCTACACCTTC.

This chain uses TRBV9 with TRBJ2-1; no clear D gene. This CDR3 spans 17 amino acids. From germline, CDR1 is SGDLS and CDR2 YYNGEE. V was clipped by 4 bases and J by 0 bases, with 17 bases between them. CDR3 region: CASSPRLARSSYNEQFF. In nucleotides, the CDR3 is TGTGCCAGCAGCCCCCGACTCGCACGAAGCTCCTACAATGAGCAGTTCTTC.

The chain employs TRBV2 and TRBJ1-2, with unresolved D. This CDR3 is 12 amino acids long. Trimming took off 2 bases at V and 8 bases at J, with 9 bases between the two ends. CDR1 is SNHLY and CDR2 is FYNNEI in the germline V gene. This CDR3 is CASSERGGGYTF. DNA of the CDR3: TGTGCCAGCAGTGAAAGAGGCGGGGGCTACACCTTC.

The chain links TRBV28 to TRBJ2-1; 7 nucleotides agree with TRBD2. Germline V gene data show CDR1 as MDHEN and CDR2 as SYDVKM. V was pared by 2 bases and J by 6 bases, with 7 bases of the junction left unmatched. The CDR3 has 15 amino acids. For the CDR3, the DNA is TGTGCCAGCAGTTTAGGGGGGGGAGCCGTCAATGAGCAGTTCTTC. Amino acids: CASSLGGGAVNEQFF.

The J gene is TRBJ1-1, the V gene TRBV6-5; no clear D gene. The ends were cut back, 0 bases at V and 0 bases at J, with 8 bases in the middle. This CDR3 is built from 15 residues. Germline values: CDR1 MNHEY, CDR2 SVGAGI. CDR3 in amino acids: CASSYSLGMNTEAFF. CDR3 nucleotides: TGTGCCAGCAGTTACTCACTGGGGATGAACACTGAAGCTTTCTTT.

The CDR3 DNA sequence: TGTGCCAGCAGTCCAGGGATGGAGCTGTACTATGGCTACACCTTC. Translating it yields CASSPGMELYYGYTF. V usage is TRBV6-5 and J usage is TRBJ1-2, with a tentative D call TRBD1 (5 bases). The CDR3 is made up of 15 amino acids. Germline lookup yields CDR1 MNHEY and CDR2 SVGAGI. Trimming pared 5 bases from V and 3 bases from J, leaving 16 bases between.